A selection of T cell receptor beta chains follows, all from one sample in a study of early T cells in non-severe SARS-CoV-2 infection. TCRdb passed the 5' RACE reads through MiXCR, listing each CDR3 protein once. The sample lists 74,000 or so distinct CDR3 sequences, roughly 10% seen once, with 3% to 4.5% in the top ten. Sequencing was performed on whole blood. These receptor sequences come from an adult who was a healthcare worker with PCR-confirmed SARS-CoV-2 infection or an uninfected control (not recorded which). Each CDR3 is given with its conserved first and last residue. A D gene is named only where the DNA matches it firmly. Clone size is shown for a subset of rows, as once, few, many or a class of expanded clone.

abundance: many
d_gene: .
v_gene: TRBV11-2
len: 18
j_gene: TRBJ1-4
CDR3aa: CASSLERSKGARREKLFF
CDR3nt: TGTGCCAGCAGCTTAGAGCGGTCGAAAGGGGCTCGGCGTGAAAAACTGTTTTTT

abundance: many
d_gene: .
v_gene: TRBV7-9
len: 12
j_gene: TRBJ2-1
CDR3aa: CASSQGPNEQFF
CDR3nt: TGTGCCAGCAGCCAAGGACCCAATGAGCAGTTCTTC

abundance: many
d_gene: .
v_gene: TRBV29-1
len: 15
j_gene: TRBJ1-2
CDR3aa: CSVEDLLGEGYGYTF
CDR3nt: TGCAGCGTTGAAGATCTCCTGGGAGAGGGGTATGGCTACACCTTC

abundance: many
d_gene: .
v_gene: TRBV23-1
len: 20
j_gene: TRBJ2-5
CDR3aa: CASSQSPAPGPKGRQETQYF
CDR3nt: TGCGCCAGCAGTCAATCTCCCGCTCCGGGGCCCAAAGGGCGGCAAGAGACCCAGTACTTC

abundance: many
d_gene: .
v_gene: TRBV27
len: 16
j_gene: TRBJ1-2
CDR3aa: CASSRQLPDTLGGYTF
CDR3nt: TGTGCCAGCAGCCGACAGCTGCCGGATACTCTGGGGGGCTACACCTTC

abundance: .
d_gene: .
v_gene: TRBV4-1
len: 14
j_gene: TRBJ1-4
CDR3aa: CASSQGVPNEKLFF
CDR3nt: TGCGCCAGCAGCCAAGGAGTGCCCAATGAAAAACTGTTTTTT

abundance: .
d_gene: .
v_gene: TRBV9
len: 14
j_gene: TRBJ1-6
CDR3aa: CASSVTLAGSPLHF
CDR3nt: TGTGCCAGCAGCGTAACTCTAGCGGGATCACCCCTCCACTTT

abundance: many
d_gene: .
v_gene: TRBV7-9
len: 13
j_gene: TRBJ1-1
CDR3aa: CASSPQLNTEAFF
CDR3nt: TGTGCCAGCAGCCCCCAATTGAACACTGAAGCTTTCTTT

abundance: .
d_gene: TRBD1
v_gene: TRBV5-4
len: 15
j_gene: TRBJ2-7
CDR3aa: CASSLLTGGTYEQYF
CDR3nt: TGTGCCAGCAGCTTGTTGACAGGGGGGACCTACGAGCAGTACTTC

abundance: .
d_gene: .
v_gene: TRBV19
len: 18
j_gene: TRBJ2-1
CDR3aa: CASSINARTMLAYNEQFF
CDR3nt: TGTGCCAGTAGTATAAATGCTAGAACTATGCTTGCCTACAATGAGCAGTTCTTC

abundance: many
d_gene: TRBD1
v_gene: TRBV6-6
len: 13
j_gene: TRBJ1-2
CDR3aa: CASSPRTGWGYTF
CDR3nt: TGTGCCAGCAGTCCCCGGACAGGTTGGGGCTACACCTTC

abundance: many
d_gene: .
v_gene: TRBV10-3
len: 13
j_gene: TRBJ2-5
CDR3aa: CAIRNVDQETQYF
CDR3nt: TGTGCCATCAGGAACGTGGACCAAGAGACCCAGTACTTC

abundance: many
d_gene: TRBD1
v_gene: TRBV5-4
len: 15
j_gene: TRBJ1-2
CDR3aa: CASSFQGQANYGYTF
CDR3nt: TGTGCCAGCAGCTTCCAGGGACAGGCTAACTATGGCTACACCTTC

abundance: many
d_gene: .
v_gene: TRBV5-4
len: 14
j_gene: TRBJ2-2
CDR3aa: CASSLGTGTGELFF
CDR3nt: TGTGCCAGCAGCTTGGGAACAGGCACCGGGGAGCTGTTTTTT

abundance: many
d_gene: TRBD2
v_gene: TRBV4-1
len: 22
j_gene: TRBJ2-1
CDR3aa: CASSHTFLTGTSGSFATNEQFF
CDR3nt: TGCGCCAGCAGCCATACCTTCTTAACCGGGACTAGCGGGAGTTTTGCGACCAATGAGCAGTTCTTC

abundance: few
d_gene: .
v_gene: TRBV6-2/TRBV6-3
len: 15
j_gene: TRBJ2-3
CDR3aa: CASSSVGVGTDTQYF
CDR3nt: TGTGCCAGCAGTTCGGTGGGAGTGGGCACAGATACGCAGTATTTT

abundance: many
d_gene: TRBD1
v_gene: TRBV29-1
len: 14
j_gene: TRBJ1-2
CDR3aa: CSVEVFGQGYGYTF
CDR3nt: TGCAGCGTTGAAGTATTTGGACAGGGATATGGCTACACCTTC

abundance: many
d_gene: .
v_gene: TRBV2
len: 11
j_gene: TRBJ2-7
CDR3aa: CASRDGYEQYF
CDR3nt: TGTGCCAGTAGGGACGGCTACGAGCAGTACTTC

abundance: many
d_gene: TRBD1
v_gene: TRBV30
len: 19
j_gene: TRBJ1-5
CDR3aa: CAWSRTPLSPDRANQPQHF
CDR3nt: TGTGCCTGGAGCCGGACCCCACTATCCCCGGACAGGGCCAATCAGCCCCAGCATTTT

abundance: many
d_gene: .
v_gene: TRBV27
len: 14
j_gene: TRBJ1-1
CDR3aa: CASSFSPENTEAFF
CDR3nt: TGTGCCAGCAGTTTCTCCCCAGAGAACACTGAAGCTTTCTTT

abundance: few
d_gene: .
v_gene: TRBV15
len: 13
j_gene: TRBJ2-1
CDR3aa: CATSNRDHNEQFF
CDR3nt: TGTGCCACCAGCAATAGGGACCACAATGAGCAGTTCTTC

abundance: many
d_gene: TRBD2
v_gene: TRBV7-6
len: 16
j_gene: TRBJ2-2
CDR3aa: CASSPGLAGSTGELFF
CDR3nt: TGTGCCAGCAGCCCAGGACTAGCGGGGTCCACCGGGGAGCTGTTTTTT

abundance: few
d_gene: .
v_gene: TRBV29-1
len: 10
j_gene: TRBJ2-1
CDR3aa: CSVGFNEQFF
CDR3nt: TGCAGCGTGGGATTTAATGAGCAGTTCTTC

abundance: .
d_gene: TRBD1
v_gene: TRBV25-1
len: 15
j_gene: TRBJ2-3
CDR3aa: CASRDTDRVADTQYF
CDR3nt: TGTGCCAGCAGAGATACGGACAGGGTGGCGGATACGCAGTATTTT

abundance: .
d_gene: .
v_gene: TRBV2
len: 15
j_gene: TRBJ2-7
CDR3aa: CASTDPSGVSYEQYF
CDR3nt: TGTGCCAGCACAGACCCCAGCGGAGTCTCCTACGAGCAGTACTTC

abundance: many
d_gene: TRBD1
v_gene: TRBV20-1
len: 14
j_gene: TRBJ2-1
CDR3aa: CSVEQGANYNEQFF
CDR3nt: TGCAGTGTTGAGCAGGGGGCAAACTACAATGAGCAGTTCTTC

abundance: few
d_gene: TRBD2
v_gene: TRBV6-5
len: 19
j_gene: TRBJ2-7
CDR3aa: CASSYRSGLAGGPAYEQYF
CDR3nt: TGTGCCAGCAGTTACCGATCGGGACTAGCGGGAGGGCCCGCCTACGAGCAGTACTTC

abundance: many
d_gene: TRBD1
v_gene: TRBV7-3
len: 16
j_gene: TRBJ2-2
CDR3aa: CASSLGGQGNTGELFF
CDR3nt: TGTGCCAGCAGCTTAGGGGGACAGGGAAATACCGGGGAGCTGTTTTTT

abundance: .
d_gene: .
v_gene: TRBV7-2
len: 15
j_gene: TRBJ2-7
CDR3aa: CASSLARTGSYEQYF
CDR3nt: TGTGCCAGCAGCTTAGCGAGGACGGGGAGCTACGAGCAGTACTTC

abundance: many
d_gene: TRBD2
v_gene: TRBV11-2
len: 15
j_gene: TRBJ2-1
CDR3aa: CASSSLAGGPNEQFF
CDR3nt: TGTGCCAGCAGCTCTCTAGCGGGGGGGCCCAATGAGCAGTTCTTC

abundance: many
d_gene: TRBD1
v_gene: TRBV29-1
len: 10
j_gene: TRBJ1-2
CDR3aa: CSGWDSGYTF
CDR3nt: TGCAGCGGGTGGGACAGCGGCTACACCTTC

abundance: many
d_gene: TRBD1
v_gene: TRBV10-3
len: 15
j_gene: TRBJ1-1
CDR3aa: CAISRHRGMDTEAFF
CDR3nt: TGTGCCATCAGCCGTCACAGGGGTATGGACACTGAAGCTTTCTTT

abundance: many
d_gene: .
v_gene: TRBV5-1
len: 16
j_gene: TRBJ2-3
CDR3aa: CASSLTSLSVRGTQYF
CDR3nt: TGCGCCAGCAGCTTGACTAGTCTTTCCGTAAGGGGTACGCAGTATTTT

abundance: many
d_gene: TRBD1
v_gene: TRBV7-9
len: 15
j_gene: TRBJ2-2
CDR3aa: CASRLDRGRGGELFF
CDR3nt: TGTGCCAGCAGACTGGACAGGGGGCGCGGCGGGGAGCTGTTTTTT

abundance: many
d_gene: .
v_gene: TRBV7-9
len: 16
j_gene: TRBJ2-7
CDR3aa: CASSFSYRATSYEQYF
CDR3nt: TGTGCCAGCAGCTTTTCGTACAGGGCAACTTCCTACGAGCAGTACTTC

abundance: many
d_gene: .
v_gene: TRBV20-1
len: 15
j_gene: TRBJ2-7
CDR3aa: CSAISGPSAYKEQYF
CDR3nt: TGCAGTGCCATAAGCGGGCCTAGCGCCTATAAGGAGCAGTACTTC

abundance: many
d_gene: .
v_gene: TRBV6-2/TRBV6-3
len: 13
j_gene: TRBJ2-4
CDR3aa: CASRAAGENIQYF
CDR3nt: TGTGCCAGCAGGGCAGCCGGCGAAAACATTCAGTACTTC

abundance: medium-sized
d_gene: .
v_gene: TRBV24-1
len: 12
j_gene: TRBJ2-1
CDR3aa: CATSDAGTEQFF
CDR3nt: TGTGCCACCAGTGATGCCGGGACAGAGCAGTTCTTC

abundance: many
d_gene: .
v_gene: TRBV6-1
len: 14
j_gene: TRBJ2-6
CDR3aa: CASFGQPGANVLTF
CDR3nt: TGTGCCAGCTTTGGACAGCCTGGGGCCAACGTCCTGACTTTC

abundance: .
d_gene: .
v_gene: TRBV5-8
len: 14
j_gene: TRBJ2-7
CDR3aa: CASSTPGASYEQYF
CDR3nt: TGTGCCAGCAGCACACCGGGAGCATCCTACGAGCAGTACTTC

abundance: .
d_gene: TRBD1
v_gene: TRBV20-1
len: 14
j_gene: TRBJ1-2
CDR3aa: CSAGGATGNYGYTF
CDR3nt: TGCAGTGCTGGAGGCGCGACAGGGAACTATGGCTACACCTTC

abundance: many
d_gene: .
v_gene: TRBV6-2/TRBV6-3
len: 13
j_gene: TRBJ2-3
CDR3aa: CASSPGIVGAQYF
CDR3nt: TGTGCCAGCAGCCCTGGGATTGTAGGCGCGCAGTATTTT

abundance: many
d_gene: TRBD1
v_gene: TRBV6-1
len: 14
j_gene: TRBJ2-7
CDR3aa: CTTKRVGQGYEQYF
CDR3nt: TGTACAACGAAAAGGGTGGGACAGGGGTACGAGCAGTACTTC

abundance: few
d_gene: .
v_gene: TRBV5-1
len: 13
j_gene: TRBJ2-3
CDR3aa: CASSLSPSDTQYF
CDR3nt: TGCGCCAGCAGCTTGTCTCCTTCAGATACGCAGTATTTT

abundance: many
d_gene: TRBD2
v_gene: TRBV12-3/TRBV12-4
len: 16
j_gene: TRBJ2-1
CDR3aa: CASSSTTSGNLDEQFF
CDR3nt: TGTGCCAGCAGTTCTACCACTAGCGGGAATCTCGATGAGCAGTTCTTC

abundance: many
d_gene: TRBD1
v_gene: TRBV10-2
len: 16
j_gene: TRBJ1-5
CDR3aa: CASSERGTGGNQPQHF
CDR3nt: TGCGCCAGCAGTGAACGCGGGACAGGGGGCAATCAGCCCCAGCATTTT

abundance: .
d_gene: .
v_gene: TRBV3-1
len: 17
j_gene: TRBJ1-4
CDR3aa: CASSQDPRIATNEKLFF
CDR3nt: TGTGCCAGCAGCCAAGATCCCAGGATTGCAACTAATGAAAAACTGTTTTTT

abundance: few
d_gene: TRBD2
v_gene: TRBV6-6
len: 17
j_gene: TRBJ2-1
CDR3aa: CASRTRRTSGRQGEQFF
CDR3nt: TGTGCCAGCAGAACCCGGAGGACTAGCGGGAGGCAGGGTGAGCAGTTCTTC